This T cell receptor (beta chain) was retrieved from a study of T cells in localized non-small cell lung cancer. Study outcomes and limitations: The highest T cell clonality was in uninvolved adjacent lung, above tumor. Longer overall survival was associated with a higher density of T cells in the blood. A median of around 60 clones ranked among the top 100 in tumor appeared in adjacent lung.

Worth noting for this clone: Its antigen is still unknown.

Measured with immunoSEQ multiplex PCR; TCRdb has only the in-frame clones, and not every one. The sample holds over 45,000 clones, about 72% seen once. The starting material was peripheral blood, obtained before any cancer treatment. This TCR came from a man aged 35 to 69 with stage I squamous cell lung carcinoma.

DNA of the CDR3: TGTGCCAGCAGCTTGCAAGCAGGGGCGAACACCGGGGAGCTGTTTTTT. Amino acid sequence: CASSLQAGANTGELFF. The chain links TRBV5-6 to TRBJ2-2, with D perhaps matching TRBD1 (6 bases). CDR3 length equals 16 residues. From germline, CDR1 is SGHDT and CDR2 YYEEEE. Deletions cut 1 base from V and 0 bases from J, with 10 bases between.